This T cell receptor (beta chain) was identified during a study of spatial heterogeneity in lung cancer. Study summary: Beta-chain sequences were consistently detected more often than alpha-chain sequences. The study observed each unique TCR and UMI combination more than ten times on average in raw reads.

A unique molecular identifier was attached to every TCR cDNA molecule. TCRdb passed the 5' RACE reads through MiXCR, listing each CDR3 protein once. The sample yields 80,000 to 95,000 distinct CDR3 sequences, approximately 8.6% seen once. Time point: sample taken at primary tumor resection. Unsorted tumor, nontumor lung tissue or cryopreserved PBMC supplied the whole RNA. This sequence was found in a male donor with early-stage non-small cell lung cancer. The input for sequencing was PBMCs, taken at surgery.

The CDR3 spells CASSLVAGADEQYF. CDR3 nucleotides: TGCGCCAGCAGCTTGGTCGCGGGAGCCGACGAGCAGTACTTC. This chain connects TRBV5-1 to TRBJ2-7, with 7 bases that match TRBD2. After removal of 0 bases from V and 5 bases from J, the junction contained 5 bases not matched to a gene. This CDR3 has 14 residues. CDR1 and CDR2 from the germline V gene are SGHRS and YFSETQ. The whole variable domain, remainder taken from reference TRBV5-1 and TRBJ2-7, is KAGVTQTPRYLIKTRGQQVTLSCSPISGHRSVSWYQQTPGQGLQFLFEYFSETQRNKGNFPGRFSGRQFSNSRSEMNVSTLELGDSALYLCASSLVAGADEQYFGPGTRLTVT.